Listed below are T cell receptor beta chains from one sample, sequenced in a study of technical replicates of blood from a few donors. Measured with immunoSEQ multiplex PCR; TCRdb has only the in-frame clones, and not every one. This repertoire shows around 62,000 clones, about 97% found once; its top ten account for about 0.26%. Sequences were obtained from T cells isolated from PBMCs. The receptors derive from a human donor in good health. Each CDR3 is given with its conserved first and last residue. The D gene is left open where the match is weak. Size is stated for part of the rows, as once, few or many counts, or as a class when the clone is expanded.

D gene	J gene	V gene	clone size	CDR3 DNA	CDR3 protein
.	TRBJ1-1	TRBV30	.	TGTGCCTGGAGTGCCACAGGGATGGGAGCTTTCTTT	CAWSATGMGAFF
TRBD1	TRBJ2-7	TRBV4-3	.	TGCGCCAGCAGCCCCCTAGTAGGGACAGAGAGCTCCTACGAGCAGTACTTC	CASSPLVGTESSYEQYF
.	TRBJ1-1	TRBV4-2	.	TGTGCCAGCAGCCAAGATCCTGTTCCGGACACTGAAGCTTTCTTT	CASSQDPVPDTEAFF
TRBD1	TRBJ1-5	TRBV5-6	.	TGTGCCAGCAGCCTTGACAGGGACCAGCCCCAGCATTTT	CASSLDRDQPQHF
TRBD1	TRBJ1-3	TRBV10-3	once	TGTGCCATCAAGAGGGACAGCTCTGGAAACACCATATATTTT	CAIKRDSSGNTIYF
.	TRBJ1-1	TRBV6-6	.	TGTGCCAGCAGTTACCAGGGCGTCACTGAAGCTTTCTTT	CASSYQGVTEAFF
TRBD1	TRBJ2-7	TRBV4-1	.	TGCGCCAGCAGCCAGGGACAGGGCACCTACGAGCAGTACTTC	CASSQGQGTYEQYF
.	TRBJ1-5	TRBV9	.	TGTGCCAGCAGCGTAGAACAGCCGAGTCAGCCCCAGCATTTT	CASSVEQPSQPQHF
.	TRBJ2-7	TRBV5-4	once	TGTGCCAGCAGCTTTAACAGATACGAGCAGTACTTC	CASSFNRYEQYF
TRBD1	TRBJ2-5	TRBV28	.	TGTGCCAGCAGTTTACCCACAGGGGCGGGTGAGACCCAGTACTTC	CASSLPTGAGETQYF
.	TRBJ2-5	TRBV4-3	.	TGCGCCAGCAGCCGGACAGTGGAGGAGACCCAGTACTTC	CASSRTVEETQYF
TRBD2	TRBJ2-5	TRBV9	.	TGTGCCAGCAGCGGAGGACTAGCGGGAGTTTTACGAGAGACCCAGTACTTC	CASSGGLAGVLRETQYF
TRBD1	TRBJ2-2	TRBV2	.	TGTGCCAGCAGTGACTGGACAGGGCCGTCCGGGGAGCTGTTTTTT	CASSDWTGPSGELFF
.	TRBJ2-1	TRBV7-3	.	TGTGCCAGCAGCATAACACCTAGATACCCCTACAATGAGCAGTTCTTC	CASSITPRYPYNEQFF
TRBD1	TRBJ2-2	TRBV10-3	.	TGTGCCATCAGTGAGTTGGGACAGGGATATCTGTTTTTT	CAISELGQGYLFF
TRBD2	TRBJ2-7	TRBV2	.	TGTGCCAGCAGTGAAGGATCTAGCGGGGTCACCTACGAGCAGTACTTC	CASSEGSSGVTYEQYF
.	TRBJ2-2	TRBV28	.	TGTGCCTCCCGGGGGTGGGGGGTACACACCGGGGAGCTGTTTTTT	CASRGWGVHTGELFF
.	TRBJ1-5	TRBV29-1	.	TGCAGCGTTCGAACAGGGCTGGATCAGCCCCAGCATTTT	CSVRTGLDQPQHF
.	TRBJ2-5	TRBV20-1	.	TGCAGTGCTAGGGGGCCAGAGACCCAGTACTTC	CSARGPETQYF
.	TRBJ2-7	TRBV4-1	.	TGCGCCAGCAGCCAAGAAACAGCCTCCTACGAGCAGTACTTC	CASSQETASYEQYF
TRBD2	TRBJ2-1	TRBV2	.	TGTGCCAGCAGTGCGTCTAGCGGGCTTTACAATGAGCAGTTCTTC	CASSASSGLYNEQFF
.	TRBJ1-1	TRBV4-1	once	TGCGCCAGCAGCCAGGAGACGAAACTGAACACTGAAGCTTTCTTT	CASSQETKLNTEAFF
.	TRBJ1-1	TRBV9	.	TGTGCCAGCAGTCCATTGGGAGAGACGAACACTGAAGCTTTCTTT	CASSPLGETNTEAFF
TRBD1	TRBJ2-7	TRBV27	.	TGTGCCAGCAGCCGGGACAGGGGGCCCGAGCAGTACTTC	CASSRDRGPEQYF
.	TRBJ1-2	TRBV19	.	TGTGCCAGTAGTGGACTTTATGGCTACACCTTC	CASSGLYGYTF
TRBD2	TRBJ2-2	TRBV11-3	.	TGTGCCAGCAGCTTCGCGGGAGTCACCGGGGAGCTGTTTTTT	CASSFAGVTGELFF
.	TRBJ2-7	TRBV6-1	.	TGTGCCAGCAGTGTGTTAGGAGGGATGGGTCCCAACTCCGAGCAGTACTTC	CASSVLGGMGPNSEQYF
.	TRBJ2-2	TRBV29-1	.	TGCAGCGTTGAACCAGGACACAGCACCGGGGAGCTGTTTTTT	CSVEPGHSTGELFF
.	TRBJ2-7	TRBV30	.	TGTGCCTGGGGCGGCTTTTCCTACGAGCAGTACTTC	CAWGGFSYEQYF
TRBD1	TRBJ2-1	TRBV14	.	TGTGCCAGCAGCGAAACAGGGGGCCGAAAATCATACAATGAGCAGTTCTTC	CASSETGGRKSYNEQFF
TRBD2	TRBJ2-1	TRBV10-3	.	TGTGCCAGTAATAGCGGGGCGGCCTACAATGAGCAGTTCTTC	CASNSGAAYNEQFF
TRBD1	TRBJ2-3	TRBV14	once	TGTGCCAGCAGCCAATTAGACAGGGGTTTCGAGGATACGCAGTATTTT	CASSQLDRGFEDTQYF
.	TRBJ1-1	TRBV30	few	TGTGCCTGTGAGAGAAACACTGAAGCTTTCTTT	CACERNTEAFF
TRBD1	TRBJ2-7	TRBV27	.	TGTGCCAGCAGTCCCCTGGGACAGGGGAAGCACGAGCAGTACTTC	CASSPLGQGKHEQYF
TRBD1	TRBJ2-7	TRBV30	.	TGTGCCTGGACACGGGACAGGCCCTACGAGCAGTACTTC	CAWTRDRPYEQYF
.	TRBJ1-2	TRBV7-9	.	TGTGCCAGCAGCTTGAGCGGGGGGTTGGACTATGGCTACACCTTC	CASSLSGGLDYGYTF
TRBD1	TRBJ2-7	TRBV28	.	TGTGCCAGCAGTCTACCAAGACAGGGAAACGAGCAGTACTTC	CASSLPRQGNEQYF
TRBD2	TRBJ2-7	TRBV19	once	TGTGCCAGTAGTACCCCGGGACTAGCGGGCTACGAGCAGTACTTC	CASSTPGLAGYEQYF
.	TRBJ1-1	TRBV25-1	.	TGTGCCAGCAGCCAAGGGGCTATTGAAGCTTTCTTT	CASSQGAIEAFF
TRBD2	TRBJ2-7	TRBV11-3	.	TGTGCCAGCACCCACTACCCTCCGGGTAGCGGGAGCAATTTTCGCGAGCAGTACTTC	CASTHYPPGSGSNFREQYF
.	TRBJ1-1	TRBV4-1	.	TGCGCCAGCAGCCAATCCGCAGGGTACACTGAAGCTTTCTTT	CASSQSAGYTEAFF
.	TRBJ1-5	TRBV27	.	TGTGCCAGCAGTTCCGGAGGGCTTTATAGCAATCAGCCCCAGCATTTT	CASSSGGLYSNQPQHF
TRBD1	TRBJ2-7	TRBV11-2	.	TGTGCCAGCAGCTCTATAGGGGGACAGGGGATCTACGAGCAGTACTTC	CASSSIGGQGIYEQYF
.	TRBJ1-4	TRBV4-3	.	TGCGCCAGCAGCCAAGACCAGATTGCAACTAATGAAAAACTGTTTTTT	CASSQDQIATNEKLFF
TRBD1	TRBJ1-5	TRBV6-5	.	TGTGCCAGCAGTTACGCAGGGGGTCACAATCAGCCCCAGCATTTT	CASSYAGGHNQPQHF
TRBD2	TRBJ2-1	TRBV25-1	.	TGTGCCAGCAGTGAATGGACTAGCGGGACTGAGCAGTTCTTC	CASSEWTSGTEQFF
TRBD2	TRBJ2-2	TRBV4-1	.	TGCGCCAGCAGCCAGGGGTTAGCGGGACTGAACACCGGGGAGCTGTTTTTT	CASSQGLAGLNTGELFF
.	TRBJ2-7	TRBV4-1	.	TGCGCCAGCAGCCGACAAATGCACTACGAGCAGTACTTC	CASSRQMHYEQYF
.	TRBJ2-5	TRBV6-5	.	TGTGCCAGCAACCACGGACGGGAGTCGGAGACCCAGTACTTC	CASNHGRESETQYF
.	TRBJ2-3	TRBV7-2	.	TGTGCCAGCAGCCTGGGGGCTCCGCGTAGCACAGATACGCAGTATTTT	CASSLGAPRSTDTQYF
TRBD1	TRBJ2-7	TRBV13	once	TGTGCCAGCAGCCGACGGACAGGGGTATCCTACGAGCAGTACTTC	CASSRRTGVSYEQYF
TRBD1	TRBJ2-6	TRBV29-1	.	TGCAGCGTAACAGGGGACGGGGCCAACGTCCTGACTTTC	CSVTGDGANVLTF
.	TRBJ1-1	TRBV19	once	TGTGCCAGTAGTATAGACAGGGGCACTGAAGCTTTCTTT	CASSIDRGTEAFF
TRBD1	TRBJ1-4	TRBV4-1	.	TGCGCCAGCAGCCAGGAGACAGGGAGAGTCGAAAAACTGTTTTTT	CASSQETGRVEKLFF
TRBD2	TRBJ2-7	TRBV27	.	TGTGCCAGCAGTTTGTCTCTAGCGGGAGTTTCATACGAGCAGTACTTC	CASSLSLAGVSYEQYF